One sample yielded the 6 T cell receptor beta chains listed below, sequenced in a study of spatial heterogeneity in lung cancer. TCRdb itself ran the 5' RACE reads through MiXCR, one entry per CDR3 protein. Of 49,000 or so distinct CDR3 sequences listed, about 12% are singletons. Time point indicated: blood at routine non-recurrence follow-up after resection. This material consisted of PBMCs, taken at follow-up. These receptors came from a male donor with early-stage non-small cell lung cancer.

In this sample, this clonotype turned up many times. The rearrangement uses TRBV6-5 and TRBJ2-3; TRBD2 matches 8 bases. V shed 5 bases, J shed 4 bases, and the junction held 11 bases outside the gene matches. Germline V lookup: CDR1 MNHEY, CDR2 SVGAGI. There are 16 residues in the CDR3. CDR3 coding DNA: TGTGCCAGCAGTCGGGGGGGCCTAGGAATGCCAGATACGCAGTATTTT. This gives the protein CASSRGGLGMPDTQYF.

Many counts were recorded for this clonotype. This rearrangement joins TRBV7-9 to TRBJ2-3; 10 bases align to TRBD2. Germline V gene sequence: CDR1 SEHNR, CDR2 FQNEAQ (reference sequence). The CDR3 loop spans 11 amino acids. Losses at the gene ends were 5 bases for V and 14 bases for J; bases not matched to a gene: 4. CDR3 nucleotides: TGTGCCAGCAGCCTCCAGCGGGAGGGGTATTTT. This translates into CASSLQREGYF.

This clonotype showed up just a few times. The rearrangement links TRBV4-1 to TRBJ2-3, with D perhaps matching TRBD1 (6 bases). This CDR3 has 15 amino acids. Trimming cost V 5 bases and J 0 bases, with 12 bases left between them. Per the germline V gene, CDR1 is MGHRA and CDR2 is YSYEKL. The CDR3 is CASSIGQSSTDTQYF. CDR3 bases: TGCGCCAGCAGCATAGGACAGAGTAGCACAGATACGCAGTATTTT.

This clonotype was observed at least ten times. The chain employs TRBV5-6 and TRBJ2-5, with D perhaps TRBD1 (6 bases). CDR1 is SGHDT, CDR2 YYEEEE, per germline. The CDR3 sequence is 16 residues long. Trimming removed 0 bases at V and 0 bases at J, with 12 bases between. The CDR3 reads CASSLGTGQYQETQYF. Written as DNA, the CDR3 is TGTGCCAGCAGCTTGGGAACAGGGCAGTACCAAGAGACCCAGTACTTC.

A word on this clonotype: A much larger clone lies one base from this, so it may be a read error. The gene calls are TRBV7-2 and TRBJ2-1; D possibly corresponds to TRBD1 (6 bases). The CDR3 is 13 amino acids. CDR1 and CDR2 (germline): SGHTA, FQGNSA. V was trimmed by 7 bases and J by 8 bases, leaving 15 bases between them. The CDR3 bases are TGTGCCAGCACCCCCATGCGGACAGATGAGCAGTTCTTC. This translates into CASTPMRTDEQFF.

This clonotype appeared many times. The CDR3: CASSQTSGKLTDTQYF. The CDR3 coding sequence is TGTGCCAGCAGCCAGACTAGCGGAAAGCTCACAGATACGCAGTATTTT. This chain links TRBV11-2 with TRBJ2-3; 9 nucleotides align to TRBD2. CDR3 size: 16 residues. V was clipped by 5 bases and J by 2 bases; unmatched bases: 8. Germline V gene sequence: CDR1 SGHAT, CDR2 FQNNGV.